This TCR beta chain was found in a study of human T cells and chemical hapten exposure. A single record per CDR3 protein comes from TCRdb applying MiXCR to the RACE reads. The sample records approximately 74,000 distinct CDR3 sequences, approximately 32% being singletons. The CDR3 loop spans 16 amino acids. With 3 bases clipped from V and 3 bases from J, the junction kept 9 bases outside the gene matches. Germline V gene data show CDR1 as LNHDA and CDR2 as SQIVND (reference sequence). This clonotype has just a few counts. As to time point: patch test 1, 2 weeks after DPC sensitization. Specified treatment: therapeutic diphenylcyclopropenone sensitization with weekly scalp DPC.

The TCR originated in a man aged 35-49 years with alopecia areata. Some clones in this sample may be carry-over from other donors' samples. Sequenced here: whole blood, sampled in connection with sensitization to the hapten diphenylcyclopropenone (DPC). The chain employs TRBV19 and TRBJ1-2; the match to TRBD1 covers 8 bases. CDR3 nucleotides: TGTGCCAGTAGTATTTCGTTACAGGGGGTCGACTATGGCTACACCTTC. The encoded protein is CASSISLQGVDYGYTF. The entire variable domain, with the rest obtained from reference TRBV19 and TRBJ1-2, is as follows: DGGITQSPKYLFRKEGQNVTLSCEQNLNHDAMYWYRQDPGQGLRLIYYSQIVNDFQKGDIAEGYSVSREKKESFPLTVTSAQKNPTAFYLCASSISLQGVDYGYTFGSGTRLTVV.